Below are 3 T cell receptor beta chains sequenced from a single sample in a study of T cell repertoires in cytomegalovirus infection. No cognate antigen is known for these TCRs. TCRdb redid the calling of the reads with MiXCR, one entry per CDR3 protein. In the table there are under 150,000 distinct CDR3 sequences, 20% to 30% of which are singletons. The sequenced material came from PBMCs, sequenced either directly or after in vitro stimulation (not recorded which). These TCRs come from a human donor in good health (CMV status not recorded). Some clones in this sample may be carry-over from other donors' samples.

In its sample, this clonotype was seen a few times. CDR3 sequence: CASRQGFHEQYF. CDR3 bases: TGTGCCAGCAGGCAGGGGTTCCACGAGCAGTACTTC. The chain recombines TRBV6-2 or TRBV6-3 with TRBJ2-7; possibly TRBD1 for D (6 bases). Trimming removed 6 bases at V and 5 bases at J, with 11 bases between. In germline, CDR1 is MNHEY, CDR2 SVGEGT. The CDR3 contains 12 residues.

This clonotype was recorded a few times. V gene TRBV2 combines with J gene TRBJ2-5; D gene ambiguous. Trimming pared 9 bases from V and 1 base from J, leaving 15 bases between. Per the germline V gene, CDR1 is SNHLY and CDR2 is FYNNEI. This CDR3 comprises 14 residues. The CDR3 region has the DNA TGTGCCAGTACTCCCAGGCCCACCCAAGAGACCCAGTACTTC. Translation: CASTPRPTQETQYF.

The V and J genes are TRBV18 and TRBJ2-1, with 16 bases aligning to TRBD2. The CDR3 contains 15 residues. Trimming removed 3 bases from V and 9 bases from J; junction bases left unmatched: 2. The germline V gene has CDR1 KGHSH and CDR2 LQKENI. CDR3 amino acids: CASSPGTSGRGEQFF. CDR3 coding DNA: TGTGCCAGCTCACCCGGGACTAGCGGGAGGGGTGAGCAGTTCTTC.